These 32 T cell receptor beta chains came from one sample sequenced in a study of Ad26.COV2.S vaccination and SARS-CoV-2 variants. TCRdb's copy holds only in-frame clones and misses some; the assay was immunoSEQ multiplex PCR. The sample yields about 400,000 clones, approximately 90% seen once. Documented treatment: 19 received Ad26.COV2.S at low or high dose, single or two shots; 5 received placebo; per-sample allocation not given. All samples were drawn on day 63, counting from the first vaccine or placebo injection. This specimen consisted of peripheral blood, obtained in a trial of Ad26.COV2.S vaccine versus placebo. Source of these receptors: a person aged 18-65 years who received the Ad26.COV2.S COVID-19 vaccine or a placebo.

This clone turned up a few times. As DNA, the CDR3 is TGTGCCAGCAGCCAGGAGAACACTGAAGCTTTCTTT. Protein sequence: CASSQENTEAFF. The chain uses TRBV4-2 and TRBJ1-1; D not resolved. The germline CDR1 and CDR2 sequences are LGHNA and YNFKEQ. The CDR3 runs to 12 residues. Trimming removed 3 bases at V and 1 base at J, with 3 bases between.

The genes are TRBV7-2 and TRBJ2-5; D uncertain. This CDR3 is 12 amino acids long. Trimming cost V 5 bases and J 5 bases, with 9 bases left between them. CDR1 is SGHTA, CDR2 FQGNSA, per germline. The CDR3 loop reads CASSPVRETQYF. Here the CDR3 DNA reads TGTGCCAGCAGCCCTGTGAGGGAGACCCAGTACTTC.

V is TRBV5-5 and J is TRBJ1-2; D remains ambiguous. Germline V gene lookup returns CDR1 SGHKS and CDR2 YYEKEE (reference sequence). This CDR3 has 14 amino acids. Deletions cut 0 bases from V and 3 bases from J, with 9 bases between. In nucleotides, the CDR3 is TGTGCCAGCAGCTTGGTGGACCCCTACTATGGCTACACCTTC. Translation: CASSLVDPYYGYTF.

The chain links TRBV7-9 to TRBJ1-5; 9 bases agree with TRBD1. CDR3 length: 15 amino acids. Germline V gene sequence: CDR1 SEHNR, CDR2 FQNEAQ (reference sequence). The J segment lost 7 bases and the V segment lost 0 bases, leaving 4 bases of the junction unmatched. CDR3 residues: CASSLAGQGGQPQHF. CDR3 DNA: TGTGCCAGCAGCTTAGCGGGACAGGGAGGCCAGCCCCAGCATTTT.

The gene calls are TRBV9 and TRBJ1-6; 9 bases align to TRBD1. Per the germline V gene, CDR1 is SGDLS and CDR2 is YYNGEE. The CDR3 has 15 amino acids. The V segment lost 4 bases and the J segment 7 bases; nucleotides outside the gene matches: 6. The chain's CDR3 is CASSLRTGVNSPLHF. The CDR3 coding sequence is TGTGCCAGCAGCCTAAGGACAGGGGTGAATTCACCCCTCCACTTT.

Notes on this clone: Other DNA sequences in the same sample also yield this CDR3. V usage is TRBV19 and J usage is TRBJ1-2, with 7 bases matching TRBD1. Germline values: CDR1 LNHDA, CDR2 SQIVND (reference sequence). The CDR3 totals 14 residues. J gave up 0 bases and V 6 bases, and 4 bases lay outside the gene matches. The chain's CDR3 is CASSRDSSNYGYTF. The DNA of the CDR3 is TGTGCCAGTAGCCGGGACAGCTCTAACTATGGCTACACCTTC.

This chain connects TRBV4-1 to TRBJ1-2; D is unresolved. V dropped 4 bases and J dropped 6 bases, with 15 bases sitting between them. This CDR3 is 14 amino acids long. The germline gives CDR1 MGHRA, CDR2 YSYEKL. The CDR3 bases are TGCGCCAGCAGCCTCACCGGGAAAATCAATGGCTACACCTTC. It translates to CASSLTGKINGYTF.

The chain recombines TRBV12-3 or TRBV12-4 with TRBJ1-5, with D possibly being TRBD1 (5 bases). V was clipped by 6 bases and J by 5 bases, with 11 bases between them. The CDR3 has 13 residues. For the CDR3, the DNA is TGTGCCAGCAGCCTAGACAGAGATCAGCCCCAGCATTTT. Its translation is CASSLDRDQPQHF.

CDR3 protein: CASSQVGSYNSPLHF. CDR3 nucleotide sequence: TGTGCCAGCAGCCAAGTGGGTTCCTATAATTCACCCCTCCACTTT. The chain has TRBV14 and TRBJ1-6; no clear D. Germline V gene sequence: CDR1 SGHDN, CDR2 FVKESK. The germline V and J ends were trimmed by 1 base and 1 base, with 5 bases remaining between them. This CDR3 has 15 residues.

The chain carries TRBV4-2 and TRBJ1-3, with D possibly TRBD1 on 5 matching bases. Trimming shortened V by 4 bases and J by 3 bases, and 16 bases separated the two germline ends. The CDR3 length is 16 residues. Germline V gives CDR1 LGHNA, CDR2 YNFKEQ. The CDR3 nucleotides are TGTGCCAGCAGCCTACTACCGACAGAAAATGGAAACACCATATATTTT. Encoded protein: CASSLLPTENGNTIYF.

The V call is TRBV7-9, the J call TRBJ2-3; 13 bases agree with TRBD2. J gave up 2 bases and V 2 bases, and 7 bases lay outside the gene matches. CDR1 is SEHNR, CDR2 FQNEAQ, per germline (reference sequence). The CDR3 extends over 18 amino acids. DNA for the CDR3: TGTGCCAGCAGCTTATATCGGACTAGCGGGGGCGTCACAGATACGCAGTATTTT. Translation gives CASSLYRTSGGVTDTQYF.

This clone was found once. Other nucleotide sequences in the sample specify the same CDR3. CDR3 amino acids: CASSLQETQYF. The CDR3 region has the DNA TGTGCCAGCAGCCTACAAGAGACCCAGTACTTC. J is TRBJ2-5 and V is TRBV3-1 (or the pseudogene TRBV3-2); D remains unclear. V dropped 4 bases and J dropped 2 bases, with 2 bases sitting between them. The CDR3 runs 11 residues. In germline, CDR1 is LGHDT, CDR2 YNNKEL (reference sequence).

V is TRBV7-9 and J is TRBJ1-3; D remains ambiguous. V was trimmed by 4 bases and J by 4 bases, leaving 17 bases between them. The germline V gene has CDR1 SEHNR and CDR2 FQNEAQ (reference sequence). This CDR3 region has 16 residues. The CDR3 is CASSSRQGSAGNTIYF. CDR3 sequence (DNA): TGTGCCAGCAGCTCCCGTCAAGGGTCGGCGGGAAACACCATATATTTT. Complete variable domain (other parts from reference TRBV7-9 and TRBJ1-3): DTGVSQNPRHKITKRGQNVTFRCDPISEHNRLYWYRQTLGQGPEFLTYFQNEAQLEKSRLLSDRFSAERPKGSFSTLEIQRTEQGDSAMYLCASSSRQGSAGNTIYFGEGSWLTVV.

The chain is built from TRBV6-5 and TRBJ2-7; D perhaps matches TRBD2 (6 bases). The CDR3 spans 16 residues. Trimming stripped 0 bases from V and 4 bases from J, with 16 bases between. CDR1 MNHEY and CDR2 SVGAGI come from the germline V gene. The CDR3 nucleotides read TGTGCCAGCAGTTACTCTTTCACCGGGACTCGGTACGAGCAGTACTTC. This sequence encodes CASSYSFTGTRYEQYF.

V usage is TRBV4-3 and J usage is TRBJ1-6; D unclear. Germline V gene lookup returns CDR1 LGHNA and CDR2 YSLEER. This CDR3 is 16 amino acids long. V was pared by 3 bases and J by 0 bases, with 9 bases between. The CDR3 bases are TGCGCCAGCAGCCAGGTTTACAGCTCCTATAATTCACCCCTCCACTTT. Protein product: CASSQVYSSYNSPLHF.

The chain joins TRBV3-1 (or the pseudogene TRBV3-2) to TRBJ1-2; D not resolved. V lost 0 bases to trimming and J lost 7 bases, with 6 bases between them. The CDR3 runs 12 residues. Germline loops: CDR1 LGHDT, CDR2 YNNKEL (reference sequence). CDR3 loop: CASSQDLGGYTF. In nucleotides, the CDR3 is TGTGCCAGCAGCCAAGATCTTGGTGGCTACACCTTC.

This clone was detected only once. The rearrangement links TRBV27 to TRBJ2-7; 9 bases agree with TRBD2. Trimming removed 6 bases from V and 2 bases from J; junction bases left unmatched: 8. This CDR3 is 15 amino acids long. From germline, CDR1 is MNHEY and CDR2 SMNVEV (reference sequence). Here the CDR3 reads CASRFLAGTPYEQYF. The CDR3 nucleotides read TGTGCCAGCAGATTCCTAGCGGGGACGCCCTACGAGCAGTACTTC.

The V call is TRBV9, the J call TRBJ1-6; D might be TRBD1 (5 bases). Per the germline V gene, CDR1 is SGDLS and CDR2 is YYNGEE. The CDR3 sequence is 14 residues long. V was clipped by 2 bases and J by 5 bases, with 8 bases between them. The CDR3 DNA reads TGTGCCAGCAGCGTGGAGGGGCATAATTCACCCCTCCACTTT. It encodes CASSVEGHNSPLHF. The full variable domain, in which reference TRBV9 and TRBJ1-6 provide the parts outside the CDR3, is DSGVTQTPKHLITATGQRVTLRCSPRSGDLSVYWYQQSLDQGLQFLIQYYNGEERAKGNILERFSAQQFPDLHSELNLSSLELGDSALYFCASSVEGHNSPLHFGNGTRLTVT.

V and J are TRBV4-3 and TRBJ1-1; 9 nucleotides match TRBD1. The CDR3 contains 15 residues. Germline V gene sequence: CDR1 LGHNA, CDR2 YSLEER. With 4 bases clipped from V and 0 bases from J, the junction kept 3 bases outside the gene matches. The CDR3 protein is CASSRGQGMNTEAFF. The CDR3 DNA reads TGCGCCAGCAGCCGGGGACAGGGAATGAACACTGAAGCTTTCTTT.

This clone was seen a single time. The CDR3 coding sequence is TGTGCCAGCAGCTTAGGCCCCGGACAGGGGCAAGAGACCCAGTACTTC. Protein: CASSLGPGQGQETQYF. The rearrangement links TRBV7-2 to TRBJ2-5, with 9 bases aligning to TRBD1. This CDR3 spans 16 amino acids. V was pared by 1 base and J by 2 bases, with 5 bases of the junction left unmatched. Germline V gives CDR1 SGHTA, CDR2 FQGNSA.

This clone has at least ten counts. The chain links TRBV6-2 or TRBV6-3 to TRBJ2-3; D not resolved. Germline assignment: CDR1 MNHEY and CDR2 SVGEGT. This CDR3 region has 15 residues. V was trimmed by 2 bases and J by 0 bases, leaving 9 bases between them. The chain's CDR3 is CASSYPAYSTDTQYF. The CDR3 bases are TGTGCCAGCAGTTACCCGGCCTATAGCACAGATACGCAGTATTTT.

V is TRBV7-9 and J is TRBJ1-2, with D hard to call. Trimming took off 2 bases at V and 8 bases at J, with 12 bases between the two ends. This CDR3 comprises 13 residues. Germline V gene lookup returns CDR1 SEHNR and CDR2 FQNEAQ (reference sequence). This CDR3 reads CASSLPQPEGYTF. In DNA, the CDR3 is TGTGCCAGCAGCTTACCACAGCCGGAGGGCTACACCTTC.

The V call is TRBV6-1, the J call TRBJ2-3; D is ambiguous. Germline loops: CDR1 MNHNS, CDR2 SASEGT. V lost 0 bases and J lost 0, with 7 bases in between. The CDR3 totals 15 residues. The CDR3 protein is CASSEAYSSTDTQYF. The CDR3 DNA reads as TGTGCCAGCAGTGAAGCCTATTCTAGCACAGATACGCAGTATTTT.

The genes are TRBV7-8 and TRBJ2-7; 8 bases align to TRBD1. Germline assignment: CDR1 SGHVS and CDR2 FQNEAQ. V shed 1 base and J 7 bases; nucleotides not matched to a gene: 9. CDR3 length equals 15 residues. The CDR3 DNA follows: TGTGCCAGCAGCTTAGGTCGGACAGGGAATGGGGAGCAGTACTTC. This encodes CASSLGRTGNGEQYF.

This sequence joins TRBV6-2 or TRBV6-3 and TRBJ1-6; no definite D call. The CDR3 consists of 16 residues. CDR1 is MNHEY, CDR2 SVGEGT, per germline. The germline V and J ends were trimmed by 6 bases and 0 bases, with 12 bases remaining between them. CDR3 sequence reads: CASRYGPGSYNSPLHF. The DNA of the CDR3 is TGTGCCAGCAGATACGGTCCGGGCTCCTATAATTCACCCCTCCACTTT.

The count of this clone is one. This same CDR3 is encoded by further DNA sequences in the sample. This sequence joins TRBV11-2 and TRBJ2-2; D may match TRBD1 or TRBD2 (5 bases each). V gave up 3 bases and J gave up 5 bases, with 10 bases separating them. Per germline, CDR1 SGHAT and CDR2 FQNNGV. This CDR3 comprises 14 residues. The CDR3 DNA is TGTGCCAGCAGCTTGAGGGGTGGGACCGGGGAGCTGTTTTTT. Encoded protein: CASSLRGGTGELFF.

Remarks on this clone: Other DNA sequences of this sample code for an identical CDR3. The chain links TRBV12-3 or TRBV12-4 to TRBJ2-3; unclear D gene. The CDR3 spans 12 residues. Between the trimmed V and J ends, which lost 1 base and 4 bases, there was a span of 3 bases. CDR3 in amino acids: CASSLGADTQYF. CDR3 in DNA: TGTGCCAGCAGTTTAGGAGCAGATACGCAGTATTTT.

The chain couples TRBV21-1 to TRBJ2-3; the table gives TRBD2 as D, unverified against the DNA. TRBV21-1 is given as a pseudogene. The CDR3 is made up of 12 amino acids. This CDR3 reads CASSTVTDTQYF. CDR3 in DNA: TGTGCCAGCAGCACGGTCACAGATACGCAGTATTTT.

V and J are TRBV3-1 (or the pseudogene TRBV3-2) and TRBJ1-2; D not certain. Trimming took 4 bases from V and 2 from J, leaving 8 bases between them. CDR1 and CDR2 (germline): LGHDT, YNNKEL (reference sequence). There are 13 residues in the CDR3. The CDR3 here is CASSLMGNYGYTF. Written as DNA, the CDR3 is TGTGCCAGCAGCCTAATGGGCAACTATGGCTACACCTTC.

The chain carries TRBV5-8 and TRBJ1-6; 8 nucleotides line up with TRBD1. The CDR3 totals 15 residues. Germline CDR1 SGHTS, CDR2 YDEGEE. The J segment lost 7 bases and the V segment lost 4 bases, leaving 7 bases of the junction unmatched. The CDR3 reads CASSHRTGWNSPLHF. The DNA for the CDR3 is TGTGCCAGCAGCCACCGGACAGGGTGGAATTCACCCCTCCACTTT. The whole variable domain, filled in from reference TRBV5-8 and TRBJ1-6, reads EAGVTQSPTHLIKTRGQQATLRCSPISGHTSVYWYQQALGLGLQFLLWYDEGEERNRGNFPPRFSGRQFPNYSSELNVNALELEDSALYLCASSHRTGWNSPLHFGNGTRLTVT.

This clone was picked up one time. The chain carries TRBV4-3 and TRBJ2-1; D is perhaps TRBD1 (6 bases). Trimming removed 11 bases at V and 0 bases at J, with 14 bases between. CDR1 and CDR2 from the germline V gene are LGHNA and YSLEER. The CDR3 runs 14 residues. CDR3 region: CASSGVGSYNEQFF. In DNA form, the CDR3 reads TGCGCCTCCTCAGGGGTGGGCTCCTACAATGAGCAGTTCTTC.

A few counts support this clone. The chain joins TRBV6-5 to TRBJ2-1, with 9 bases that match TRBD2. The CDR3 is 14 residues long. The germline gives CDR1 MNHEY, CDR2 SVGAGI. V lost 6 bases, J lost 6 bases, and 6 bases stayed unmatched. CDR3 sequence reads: CASSPGTSINEQFF. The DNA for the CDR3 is TGTGCCAGCAGCCCCGGGACTAGCATCAATGAGCAGTTCTTC.